The 24 T cell receptor beta chains given below trace back to one sample, sequenced in a study of post-analysis software for immune sequencing data. The study, taken as a whole, reports: Controls showed lower frequencies than patients for five or six TRBV segments, and TRBV5-6, TRBV5-1 and TRBV20-1 were among these.

What these receptors recognize is not known. Unique molecular identifiers tagged the TCR beta cDNA libraries. TCRdb reprocessed the PCR reads with MiXCR, giving one entry per CDR3 protein. The table has about 540,000 distinct CDR3 sequences, 30% to 40% seen once. The sample comprised blood. The source is a girl aged 2-17 years with multiple sclerosis.

V gene TRBV20-1 combines with J gene TRBJ2-6; 8 bases are shared with TRBD1. The CDR3 runs 19 residues. The J segment lost 0 bases and the V segment lost 0 bases, leaving 10 bases of the junction unmatched. The germline CDR1 and CDR2 sequences are DFQATT and SNEGSKA (reference sequence). The DNA of the CDR3 is TGCAGTGCTAGAGATCTGAGACAGGGGTACCCCTCTGGGGCCAACGTCCTGACTTTC. Translating gives CSARDLRQGYPSGANVLTF.

Ten or more counts support this clonotype. The chain uses TRBV10-2 and TRBJ2-3; D might be TRBD1 (5 bases). The CDR3 sequence is 15 residues long. Trimming pared 5 bases from V and 2 bases from J, leaving 14 bases between. Germline V lookup: CDR1 WSHSY, CDR2 SAAADI. The CDR3 DNA reads TGCGCCAGCAGTCCCAGGGCGGAGCCCACAGATACGCAGTATTTT. It specifies CASSPRAEPTDTQYF.

The chain recombines TRBV28 with TRBJ2-2; 13 nucleotides match TRBD2. Germline trimming cut 4 bases from V and 5 bases from J; bases unmatched to any gene: 7. Germline V CDR1 and CDR2: MDHEN, SYDVKM. The CDR3 covers 17 residues. The CDR3 here is CASSSGLAGTETGELFF. CDR3 coding DNA: TGTGCCAGCAGTTCGGGACTAGCGGGGACGGAGACCGGGGAGCTGTTTTTT. The entire variable domain, with the rest obtained from reference TRBV28 and TRBJ2-2, is as follows: DVKVTQSSRYLVKRTGEKVFLECVQDMDHENMFWYRQDPGLGLRLIYFSYDVKMKEKGDIPEGYSVSREKKERFSLILESASTNQTSMYLCASSSGLAGTETGELFFGEGSRLTVL.

This clonotype has ten or more counts. The chain combines TRBV7-2 with TRBJ1-5, with D hard to call. The CDR3 totals 15 residues. V was shortened by 1 base and J by 1 base, with 8 bases between the two germline ends. CDR1 and CDR2 from the germline V gene are SGHTA and FQGNSA. The CDR3 sequence is CASSLEGRSNQPQHF. The CDR3 nucleotides read TGTGCCAGCAGCTTAGAGGGTCGGAGCAATCAGCCCCAGCATTTT.

V and J are TRBV24-1 and TRBJ1-2; D unresolved. The CDR3 is 12 amino acids. The germline gives CDR1 KGHDR, CDR2 SFDVKD. V shed 5 bases and J shed 6 bases, with 9 bases lying between them. The CDR3 DNA reads TGTGCCACCAGTGTAGGAGGGAATGGCTACACCTTC. It yields the protein CATSVGGNGYTF.

This chain joins TRBV12-3 or TRBV12-4 and TRBJ2-1; TRBD2 agrees at 8 bases. The CDR3 loop spans 16 amino acids. V shed 4 bases and J 6 bases; nucleotides not matched to a gene: 11. The CDR3 bases are TGTGCCAGCAGTTCATCCGGTAGCGGGGTTAGCAATGAGCAGTTCTTC. This gives the protein CASSSSGSGVSNEQFF.

The sample holds a few counts of this clonotype. The rearrangement uses TRBV9 and TRBJ1-5; no firm D call. This CDR3 is built from 13 residues. Germline CDR1 SGDLS, CDR2 YYNGEE. V was cut by 0 bases and J by 4 bases, with 5 bases left in between. The CDR3 nucleotides are TGTGCCAGCAGCGTAGCGAGTAATCAGCCCCAGCATTTT. It translates to CASSVASNQPQHF.

The rearrangement uses TRBV5-1 and TRBJ2-5; TRBD2 matches 12 bases. The CDR3 has 17 amino acids. The germline V gene encodes CDR1 SGHRS and CDR2 YFSETQ. V gave up 3 bases and J gave up 5 bases; unmatched junction bases: 11. CDR3 sequence (DNA): TGCGCCAGCAGCTCGGAGCCTAGCGGGGGGGCGCGGGAGACCCAGTACTTC. As protein: CASSSEPSGGARETQYF.

This sequence joins TRBV29-1 and TRBJ2-3; 7 nucleotides line up with TRBD2. V gave up 4 bases and J gave up 5 bases; unmatched junction bases: 9. The CDR3 consists of 14 residues. Germline V gene data show CDR1 as SQVTM and CDR2 as ANQGSEA. CDR3 protein: CSVGPAGSVDTQYF. The DNA of the CDR3 is TGCAGCGTTGGCCCAGCGGGGTCAGTAGATACGCAGTATTTT.

The chain uses TRBV29-1 and TRBJ2-3; the match to TRBD1 covers 7 bases. Trimming took 6 bases from V and 2 from J; bases not matched to a gene: 5. The germline CDR1 and CDR2 sequences are SQVTM and ANQGSEA. CDR3 length: 13 amino acids. The chain's CDR3 is CSVPGGPTDTQYF. CDR3 nucleotide sequence: TGCAGCGTCCCAGGGGGTCCCACAGATACGCAGTATTTT.

This chain joins TRBV10-3 and TRBJ2-5, with D perhaps TRBD1 (5 bases). The CDR3 spans 11 residues. Looked up from germline, CDR1 is ENHRY and CDR2 is SYGVKD. V was shortened by 5 bases and J by 7 bases, with 8 bases between the two germline ends. The CDR3 loop reads CAISPGWTQYF. The DNA of the CDR3 is TGTGCCATCAGTCCAGGGTGGACCCAGTACTTC.

This clonotype was observed a few times. This chain joins TRBV20-1 and TRBJ2-4; maybe TRBD2 (6 bases). With 6 bases removed from V and 3 bases from J, the gap between germline ends came to 12 bases. The CDR3 consists of 13 residues. Germline lookup yields CDR1 DFQATT and CDR2 SNEGSKA (reference sequence). The CDR3 DNA sequence: TGCAGTGCGGGGCAGGGAGGCAAAAACATTCAGTACTTC. This translates into CSAGQGGKNIQYF.

The table lists this clonotype with a few counts. The genes are TRBV7-9 and TRBJ2-1; tentatively, D is TRBD2 (5 bases). CDR3 length: 15 residues. Per germline, CDR1 SEHNR and CDR2 FQNEAQ (reference sequence). Trimming pared 1 base from V and 7 bases from J, leaving 14 bases between. The CDR3 nucleotides are TGTGCCAGCAGCTTAGGCCGGACTGCGTCGAATGAGCAGTTCTTC. Its protein product is CASSLGRTASNEQFF.

This chain links TRBV6-1 with TRBJ2-7; D not certain. The V gene lost 6 bases and the J gene lost 6 bases, with 18 bases spanning the gap. CDR3 size: 14 residues. The germline gives CDR1 MNHNS, CDR2 SASEGT. The CDR3, as DNA: TGTGCCAGCAGGACGGGCCCAAGATGGGGCGAGCAGTACTTC. As protein: CASRTGPRWGEQYF.

V is TRBV4-1 and J is TRBJ2-3; possibly TRBD1 for D (6 bases). Trimming cost V 3 bases and J 3 bases, with 16 bases left between them. Germline loops: CDR1 MGHRA, CDR2 YSYEKL. The CDR3 extends over 16 amino acids. In DNA form, the CDR3 reads TGCGCCAGCAGCCAGGCAGGGGCGGGCAGTACAGATACGCAGTATTTT. This encodes CASSQAGAGSTDTQYF.

The chain employs TRBV12-3 or TRBV12-4 and TRBJ2-1, with 13 bases identical to TRBD2. CDR3 length equals 14 residues. V shed 6 bases, J shed 6 bases, and the junction held 2 bases outside the gene matches. CDR3 protein: CASRRLAGGNEQFF. The CDR3 coding sequence is TGTGCCAGCAGGAGACTAGCGGGGGGCAATGAGCAGTTCTTC.

V and J are TRBV4-2 and TRBJ1-5; D is uncertain. The V gene's germline CDR1 is LGHNA and CDR2 YNFKEQ. The CDR3 spans 18 residues. V dropped 1 base and J dropped 2 bases, with 18 bases sitting between them. The CDR3 sequence is CASSQGPLGWAGNQPQHF. DNA of the CDR3: TGTGCCAGCAGCCAAGGCCCTCTGGGGTGGGCGGGCAATCAGCCCCAGCATTTT.

The CDR3 region has the DNA TGTGCCAGCAGCCAGGACGGTAACTACGAGCAGTACTTC. This sequence encodes CASSQDGNYEQYF. The chain links TRBV6-5 to TRBJ2-7; D is uncertain. The CDR3 runs 13 residues. V was clipped by 6 bases and J by 3 bases, with 12 bases between them. Germline assignment: CDR1 MNHEY and CDR2 SVGAGI.

The chain has TRBV2 and TRBJ2-7; D is unclear. Germline CDR1 is SNHLY and CDR2 is FYNNEI. The CDR3 sequence is 13 residues long. V lost 8 bases and J 1 base, leaving 12 bases between the germline ends. The CDR3 protein is CASAGGVSYEQYF. For the CDR3, the DNA is TGTGCCAGCGCCGGCGGAGTTTCCTACGAGCAGTACTTC.

This clonotype appeared a few times. The genes are TRBV6-5 and TRBJ1-4; perhaps TRBD1 as D (6 bases). This CDR3 is 15 amino acids long. V lost 5 bases and J lost 4, with 14 bases in between. The germline CDR1 and CDR2 sequences are MNHEY and SVGAGI. DNA for the CDR3: TGTGCCAGCAGTCACCCCCAACAGGGTAATGAAAAACTGTTTTTT. Residues: CASSHPQQGNEKLFF.

This rearrangement joins TRBV27 to TRBJ1-3, with unresolved D. V lost 5 bases and J lost 0, with 14 bases in between. This CDR3 region has 16 residues. Germline lookup yields CDR1 MNHEY and CDR2 SMNVEV (reference sequence). CDR3 sequence: CASSASSFYSGNTIYF. For the CDR3, the DNA is TGTGCCAGCAGTGCCTCGTCTTTTTACTCTGGAAACACCATATATTTT.

This clonotype was observed a handful of times. The CDR3 DNA is TGTGCCAGCAGCTTAATGGGGCGGGCGGAAAGCACAGATACGCAGTATTTT. This translates into CASSLMGRAESTDTQYF. The V call is TRBV7-2, the J call TRBJ2-3; D is perhaps TRBD1 or TRBD2 (5 bases each). The CDR3 covers 17 residues. Trimming left V 2 bases short and J 0 bases short, with 15 bases between. CDR1 and CDR2 (germline): SGHTA, FQGNSA. Full variable domain (missing parts from reference TRBV7-2 and TRBJ2-3): GAGVSQSPSNKVTEKGKDVELRCDPISGHTALYWYRQSLGQGLEFLIYFQGNSAPDKSGLPSDRFSAERTGGSVSTLTIQRTQQEDSAVYLCASSLMGRAESTDTQYFGPGTRLTVL.

The chain has TRBV10-3 and TRBJ2-2; D uncertain. Germline lookup yields CDR1 ENHRY and CDR2 SYGVKD. V shed 5 bases and J shed 7 bases, with 8 bases lying between them. The CDR3 totals 12 residues. CDR3: CAISWTGGELFF. The CDR3 DNA is TGTGCCATCAGTTGGACGGGCGGGGAGCTGTTTTTT.

The V call is TRBV5-1, the J call TRBJ2-5; 7 nucleotides align to TRBD2. The J call could be wrong; TRBJ2-7 is a better fit for the DNA end. The CDR3 is made up of 15 amino acids. Germline V gives CDR1 SGHRS, CDR2 YFSETQ. CDR3 DNA sequence: TGCGCCAGCAGCTTTGAATTTGGGAGGGCAGGCGAGCAGTACTTC. It encodes CASSFEFGRAGEQYF.